One and the same sample provided the 9 T cell receptor beta chains below, sequenced in a study of cytomegalovirus exposure and HLA in healthy donors. 13 Jbeta primers and 60 Vbeta primers were used for the PCR. Measured with immunoSEQ multiplex PCR; TCRdb has only the in-frame clones, and not every one. The repertoire holds about 220,000 clones, with approximately 79% as singletons. The material sequenced was PBMCs. All receptors come from a male donor in good health and CMV-seronegative.

In this sample, this clone turned up once. The gene calls are TRBV27 and TRBJ2-7; possible D gene TRBD1, 6 bases. The V end lost 2 bases, the J end lost 8 bases, and 19 bases lay between the germline ends. Germline CDR1 reads MNHEY; CDR2 reads SMNVEV (reference sequence). The CDR3 contains 15 residues. Here the CDR3 reads CASSLTGPLNLKQYF. The CDR3 DNA reads as TGTGCCAGCAGTTTAACAGGGCCACTAAATTTAAAGCAGTACTTC.

V is TRBV11-2 and J is TRBJ1-5, with TRBD1 matching over 9 bases. Germline trimming cut 5 bases from V and 4 bases from J; bases unmatched to any gene: 6. The CDR3 is 15 amino acids. Germline CDR1 and CDR2: SGHAT and FQNNGV. The CDR3 loop is CASSVDGTGNQPQHF. DNA for the CDR3: TGTGCCAGCAGCGTGGACGGGACAGGGAATCAGCCCCAGCATTTT.

This chain uses TRBV5-1 with TRBJ2-1; 9 bases are a match to TRBD2. Germline V lookup: CDR1 SGHRS, CDR2 YFSETQ. This CDR3 contains 17 residues. V was clipped by 4 bases and J by 4 bases; unmatched bases: 12. For the CDR3, the DNA is TGCGCCAGCAGCCCGGCTAGCGGGAACCTCGGGTACAATGAGCAGTTCTTC. It translates to CASSPASGNLGYNEQFF.

The chain joins TRBV25-1 to TRBJ1-2; D gene ambiguous. Deletions cut 6 bases from V and 8 bases from J, with 16 bases between. The CDR3 spans 13 residues. Germline CDR1 and CDR2: MGHDK and SYGVNS. Here the CDR3 reads CASRSVREAGYTF. CDR3 in DNA: TGTGCCAGCAGAAGTGTAAGGGAGGCCGGCTACACCTTC.

The chain combines TRBV25-1 with TRBJ2-5, with 9 bases aligning to TRBD2. This CDR3 has 17 residues. Germline V lookup: CDR1 MGHDK, CDR2 SYGVNS. J gave up 2 bases and V 1 base, and 8 bases lay outside the gene matches. The CDR3 nucleotides read TGTGCCAGCAGTGAATCGAGTAGCGGGAGTCGACAAGAGACCCAGTACTTC. Translated: CASSESSSGSRQETQYF.

The J gene is TRBJ1-4, the V gene TRBV28, with a tentative D call TRBD1 (6 bases). Trimming took 7 bases from V and 3 from J, leaving 9 bases between them. Germline V lookup: CDR1 MDHEN, CDR2 SYDVKM. CDR3 length: 13 amino acids. The CDR3 DNA is TGTGCCAGCAATTCAGGGGCTAATGAAAAACTGTTTTTT. Encoded protein: CASNSGANEKLFF.

V gene TRBV5-4 combines with J gene TRBJ2-3; the D is unclear. Germline assignment: CDR1 SGHNT and CDR2 YYREEE (reference sequence). The V end lost 2 bases, the J end lost 4 bases, and 5 bases lay between the germline ends. This CDR3 spans 12 amino acids. The CDR3 DNA reads TGTGCCAGCAGCTTACCGGCAGATACGCAGTATTTT. Its protein is CASSLPADTQYF.

The V and J genes are TRBV15 and TRBJ2-3; D is unclear. From germline, CDR1 is LNHNV and CDR2 YYDKDF (reference sequence). This CDR3 spans 16 amino acids. V was clipped by 5 bases and J by 0 bases, with 15 bases between them. In DNA form, the CDR3 reads TGTGCCACCAGCCTTGCCCCCGCGGTTAGCACAGATACGCAGTATTTT. Protein: CATSLAPAVSTDTQYF.

This clone was picked up a small number of times. This sequence joins TRBV19 and TRBJ1-1; 7 bases map to TRBD1. The CDR3 length is 13 residues. From germline, CDR1 is LNHDA and CDR2 SQIVND (reference sequence). V trimming: 7 bases; J trimming: 5 bases; junction bases outside the gene matches: 7. CDR3 region: CASIPGQRTEAFF. Written as DNA, the CDR3 is TGTGCCAGTATCCCGGGACAGAGGACTGAAGCTTTCTTT.